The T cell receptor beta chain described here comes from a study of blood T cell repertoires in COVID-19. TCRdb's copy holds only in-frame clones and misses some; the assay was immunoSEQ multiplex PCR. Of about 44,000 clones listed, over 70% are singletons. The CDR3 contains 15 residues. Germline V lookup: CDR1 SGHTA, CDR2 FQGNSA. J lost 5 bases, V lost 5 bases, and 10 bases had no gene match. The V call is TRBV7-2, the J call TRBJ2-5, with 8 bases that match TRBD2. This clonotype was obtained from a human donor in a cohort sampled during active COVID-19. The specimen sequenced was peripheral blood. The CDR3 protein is CASSRRAGGVETQYF. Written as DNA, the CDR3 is TGTGCCAGCAGCCGCAGGGCGGGAGGAGTGGAGACCCAGTACTTC.